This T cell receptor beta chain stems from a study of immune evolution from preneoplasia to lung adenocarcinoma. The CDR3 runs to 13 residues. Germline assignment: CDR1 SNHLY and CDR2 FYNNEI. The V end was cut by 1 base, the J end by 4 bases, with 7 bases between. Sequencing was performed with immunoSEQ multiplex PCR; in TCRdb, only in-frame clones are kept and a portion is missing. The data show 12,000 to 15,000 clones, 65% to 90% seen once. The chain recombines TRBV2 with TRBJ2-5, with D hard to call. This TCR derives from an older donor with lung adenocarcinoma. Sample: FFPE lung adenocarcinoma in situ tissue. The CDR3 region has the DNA TGTGCCAGCAGTGAAGAAGCTGGAGAGACCCAGTACTTC. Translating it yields CASSEEAGETQYF.